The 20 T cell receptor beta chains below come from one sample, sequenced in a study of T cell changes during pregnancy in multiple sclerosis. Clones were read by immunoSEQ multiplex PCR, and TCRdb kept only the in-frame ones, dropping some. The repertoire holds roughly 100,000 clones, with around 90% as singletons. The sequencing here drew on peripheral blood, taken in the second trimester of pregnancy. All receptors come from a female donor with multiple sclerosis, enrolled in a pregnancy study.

In DNA form, the CDR3 reads TGTGCCAGCAGTTCACTAGCGGGAGGAAGAGAGACCCAGTACTTC. Its translation: CASSSLAGGRETQYF. The gene calls are TRBV6-5 and TRBJ2-5; 12 positions agree with TRBD2. Germline V gene lookup returns CDR1 MNHEY and CDR2 SVGAGI. The junction had 4 bases not matched to a gene; V was cut back by 4 bases and J by 4 bases. The CDR3 spans 15 residues.

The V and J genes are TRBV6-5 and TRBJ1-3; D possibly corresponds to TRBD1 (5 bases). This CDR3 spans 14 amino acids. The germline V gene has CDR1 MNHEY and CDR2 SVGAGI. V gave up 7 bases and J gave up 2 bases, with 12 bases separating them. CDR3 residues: CASTPADTGNTIYF. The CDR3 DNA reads TGTGCCAGCACCCCCGCGGACACTGGAAACACCATATATTTT.

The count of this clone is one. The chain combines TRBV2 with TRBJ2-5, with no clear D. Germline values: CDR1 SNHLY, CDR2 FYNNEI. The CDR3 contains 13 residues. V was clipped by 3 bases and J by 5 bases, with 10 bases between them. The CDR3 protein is CASSESELETQYF. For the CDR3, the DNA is TGTGCCAGCAGTGAGAGCGAGTTGGAGACCCAGTACTTC. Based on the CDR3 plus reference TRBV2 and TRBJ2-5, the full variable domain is EPEVTQTPSHQVTQMGQEVILRCVPISNHLYFYWYRQILGQKVEFLVSFYNNEISEKSEIFDDQFSVERPDGSNFTLKIRSTKLEDSAMYFCASSESELETQYFGPGTRLLVL.

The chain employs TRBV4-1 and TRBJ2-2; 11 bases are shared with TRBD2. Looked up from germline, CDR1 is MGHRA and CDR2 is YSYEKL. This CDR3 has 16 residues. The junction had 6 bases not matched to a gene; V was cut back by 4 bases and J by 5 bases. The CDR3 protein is CASSPPLAGVTGELFF. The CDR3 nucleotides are TGCGCCAGCAGCCCCCCACTAGCGGGAGTGACCGGGGAGCTGTTTTTT.

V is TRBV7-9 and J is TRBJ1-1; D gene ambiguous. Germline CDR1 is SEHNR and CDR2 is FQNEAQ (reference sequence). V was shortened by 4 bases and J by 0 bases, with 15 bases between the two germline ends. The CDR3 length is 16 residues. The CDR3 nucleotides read TGTGCCAGCAGCTCGCATCAAGCTAATATGAACACTGAAGCTTTCTTT. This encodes CASSSHQANMNTEAFF.

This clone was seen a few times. Here the CDR3 reads CASSPPVGTGGNYGYTF. CDR3 coding DNA: TGTGCCAGTAGTCCTCCGGTGGGGACAGGGGGTAACTATGGCTACACCTTC. V and J are TRBV19 and TRBJ1-2; 11 bases match TRBD1. The CDR3 spans 17 residues. Germline loops: CDR1 LNHDA, CDR2 SQIVND (reference sequence). V lost 5 bases and J lost 1; bases outside the gene matches: 9.

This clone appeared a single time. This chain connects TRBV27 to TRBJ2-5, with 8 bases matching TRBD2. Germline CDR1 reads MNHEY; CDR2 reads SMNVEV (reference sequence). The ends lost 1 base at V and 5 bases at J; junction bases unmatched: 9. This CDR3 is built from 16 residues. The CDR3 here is CASSLWGSGRGETQYF. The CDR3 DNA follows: TGTGCCAGCAGTTTATGGGGGAGCGGGAGAGGTGAGACCCAGTACTTC.

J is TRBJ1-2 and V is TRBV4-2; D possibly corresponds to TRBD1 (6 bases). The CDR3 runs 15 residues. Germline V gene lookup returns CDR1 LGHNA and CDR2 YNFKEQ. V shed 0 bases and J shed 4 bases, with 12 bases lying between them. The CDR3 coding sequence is TGTGCCAGCAGCCAAGAGAGGGGGGGCAGCTATGGCTACACCTTC. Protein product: CASSQERGGSYGYTF.

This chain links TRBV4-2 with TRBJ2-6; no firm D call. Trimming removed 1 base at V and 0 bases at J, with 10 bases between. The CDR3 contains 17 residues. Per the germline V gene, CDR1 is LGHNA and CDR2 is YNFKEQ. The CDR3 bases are TGTGCCAGCAGCCAAGTGACCTCTAGCTCTGGGGCCAACGTCCTGACTTTC. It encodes CASSQVTSSSGANVLTF.

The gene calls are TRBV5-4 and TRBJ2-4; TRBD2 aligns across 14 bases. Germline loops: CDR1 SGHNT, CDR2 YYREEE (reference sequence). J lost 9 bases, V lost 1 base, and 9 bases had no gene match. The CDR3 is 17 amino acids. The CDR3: CASSLTGTSGRLSIQYF. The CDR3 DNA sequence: TGTGCCAGCAGCTTGACCGGGACTAGCGGGAGACTCAGCATTCAGTACTTC. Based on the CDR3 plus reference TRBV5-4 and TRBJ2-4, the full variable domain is ETGVTQSPTHLIKTRGQQVTLRCSSQSGHNTVSWYQQALGQGPQFIFQYYREEENGRGNFPPRFSGLQFPNYSSELNVNALELDDSALYLCASSLTGTSGRLSIQYFGAGTRLSVL.

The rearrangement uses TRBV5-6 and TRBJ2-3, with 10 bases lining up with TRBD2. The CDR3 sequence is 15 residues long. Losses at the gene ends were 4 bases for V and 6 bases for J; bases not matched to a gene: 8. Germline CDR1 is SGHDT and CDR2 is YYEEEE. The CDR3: CASSRSSGSWDTQYF. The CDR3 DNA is TGTGCCAGCAGCCGTTCTAGCGGGAGTTGGGATACGCAGTATTTT.

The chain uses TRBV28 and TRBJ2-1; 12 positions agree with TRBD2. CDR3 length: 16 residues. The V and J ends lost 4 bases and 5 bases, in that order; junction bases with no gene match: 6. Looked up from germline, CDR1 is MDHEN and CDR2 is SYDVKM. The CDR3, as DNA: TGTGCCAGCAGTTCCACGACTAGCGGGAGTAACAATGAGCAGTTCTTC. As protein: CASSSTTSGSNNEQFF.

CDR3: CASSRQGGDTGELFF. The CDR3 bases are TGTGCCAGCTCAAGACAAGGAGGGGACACCGGGGAGCTGTTTTTT. The V and J genes are TRBV18 and TRBJ2-2; the D gene is possibly TRBD2 (6 bases). The V and J ends lost 5 bases and 3 bases respectively, with 13 bases between them. The CDR3 runs to 15 residues. CDR1 KGHSH and CDR2 LQKENI come from the germline V gene.

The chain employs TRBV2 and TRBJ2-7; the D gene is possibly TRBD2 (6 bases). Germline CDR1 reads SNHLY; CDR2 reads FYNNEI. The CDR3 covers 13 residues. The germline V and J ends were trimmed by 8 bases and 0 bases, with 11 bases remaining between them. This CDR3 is CASVPSDSYEQYF. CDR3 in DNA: TGTGCCAGCGTGCCTAGCGACTCCTACGAGCAGTACTTC. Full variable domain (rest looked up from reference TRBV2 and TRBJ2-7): EPEVTQTPSHQVTQMGQEVILRCVPISNHLYFYWYRQILGQKVEFLVSFYNNEISEKSEIFDDQFSVERPDGSNFTLKIRSTKLEDSAMYFCASVPSDSYEQYFGPGTRLTVT.

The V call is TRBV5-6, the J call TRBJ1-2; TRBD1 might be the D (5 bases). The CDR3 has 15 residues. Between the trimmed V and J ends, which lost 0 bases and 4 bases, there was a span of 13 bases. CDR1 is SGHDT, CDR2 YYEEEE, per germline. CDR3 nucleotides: TGTGCCAGCAGCTTGGAGGCAGGGTGGTCCTATGGCTACACCTTC. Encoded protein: CASSLEAGWSYGYTF.

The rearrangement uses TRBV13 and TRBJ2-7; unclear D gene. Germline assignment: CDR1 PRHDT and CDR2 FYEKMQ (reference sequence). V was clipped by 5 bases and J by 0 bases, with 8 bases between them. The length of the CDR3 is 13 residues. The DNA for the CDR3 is TGTGCCAGCAGCCTATACAGCTCCTACGAGCAGTACTTC. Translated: CASSLYSSYEQYF. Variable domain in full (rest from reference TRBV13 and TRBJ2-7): AAGVIQSPRHLIKEKRETATLKCYPIPRHDTVYWYQQGPGQDPQFLISFYEKMQSDKGSIPDRFSAQQFSDYHSELNMSSLELGDSALYFCASSLYSSYEQYFGPGTRLTVT.

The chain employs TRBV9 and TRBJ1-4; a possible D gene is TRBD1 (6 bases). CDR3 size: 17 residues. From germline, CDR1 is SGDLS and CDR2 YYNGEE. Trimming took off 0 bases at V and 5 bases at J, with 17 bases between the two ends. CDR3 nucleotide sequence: TGTGCCAGCAGCGTAGCTACTCGGGACATTAGAAATGAAAAACTGTTTTTT. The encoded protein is CASSVATRDIRNEKLFF. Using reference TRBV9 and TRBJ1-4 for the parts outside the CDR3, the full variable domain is DSGVTQTPKHLITATGQRVTLRCSPRSGDLSVYWYQQSLDQGLQFLIQYYNGEERAKGNILERFSAQQFPDLHSELNLSSLELGDSALYFCASSVATRDIRNEKLFFGSGTQLSVL.

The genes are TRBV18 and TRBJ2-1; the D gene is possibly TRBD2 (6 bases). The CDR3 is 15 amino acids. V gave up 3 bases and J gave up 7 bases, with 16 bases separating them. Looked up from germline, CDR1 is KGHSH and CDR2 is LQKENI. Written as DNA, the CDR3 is TGTGCCAGCTCACCGGAGGGGACGCTACCGAATGAGCAGTTCTTC. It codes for CASSPEGTLPNEQFF. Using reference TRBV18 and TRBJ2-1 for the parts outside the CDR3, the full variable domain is NAGVMQNPRHLVRRRGQEARLRCSPMKGHSHVYWYRQLPEEGLKFMVYLQKENIIDESGMPKERFSAEFPKEGPSILRIQQVVRGDSAAYFCASSPEGTLPNEQFFGPGTRLTVL.

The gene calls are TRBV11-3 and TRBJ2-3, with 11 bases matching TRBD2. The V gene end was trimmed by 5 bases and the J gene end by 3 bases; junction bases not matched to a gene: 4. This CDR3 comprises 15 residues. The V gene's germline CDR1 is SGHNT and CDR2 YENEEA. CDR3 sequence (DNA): TGTGCCAGCAGCCCTCGGACTAGCGGGACAGATACGCAGTATTTT. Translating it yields CASSPRTSGTDTQYF.

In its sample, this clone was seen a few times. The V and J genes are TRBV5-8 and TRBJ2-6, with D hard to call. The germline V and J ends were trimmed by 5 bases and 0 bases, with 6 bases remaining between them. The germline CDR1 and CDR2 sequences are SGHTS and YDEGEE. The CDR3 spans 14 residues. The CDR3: CASRAVSGANVLTF. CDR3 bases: TGTGCCAGCAGGGCCGTCTCTGGGGCCAACGTCCTGACTTTC.